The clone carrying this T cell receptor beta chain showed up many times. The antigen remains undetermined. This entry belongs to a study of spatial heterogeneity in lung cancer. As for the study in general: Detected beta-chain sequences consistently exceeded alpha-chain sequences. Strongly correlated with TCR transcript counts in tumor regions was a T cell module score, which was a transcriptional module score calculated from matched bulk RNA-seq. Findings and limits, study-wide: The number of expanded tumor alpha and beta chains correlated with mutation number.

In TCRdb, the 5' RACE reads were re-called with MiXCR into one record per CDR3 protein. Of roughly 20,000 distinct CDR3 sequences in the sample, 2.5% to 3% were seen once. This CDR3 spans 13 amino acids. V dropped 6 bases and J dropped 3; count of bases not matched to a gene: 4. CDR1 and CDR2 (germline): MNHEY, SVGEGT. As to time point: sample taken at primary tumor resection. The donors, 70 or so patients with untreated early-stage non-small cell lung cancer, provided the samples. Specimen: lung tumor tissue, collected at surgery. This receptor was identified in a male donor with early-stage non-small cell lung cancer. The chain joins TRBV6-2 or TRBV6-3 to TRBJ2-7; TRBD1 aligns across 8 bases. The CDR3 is CASRSGQGYEQYF. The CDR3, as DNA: TGTGCCAGCAGATCCGGACAGGGCTACGAGCAGTACTTC.